This T cell receptor (beta chain) was recovered during a study of blood T cell repertoires in COVID-19. Germline assignment: CDR1 SGHNT and CDR2 YENEEA. The J segment lost 0 bases and the V segment lost 5 bases, leaving 5 bases of the junction unmatched. The CDR3 loop spans 16 amino acids. Clones were read by immunoSEQ multiplex PCR, and TCRdb kept only the in-frame ones, dropping some. The table records 140,000 to 150,000 clones, 85% of them present only once. The sequence derives from a middle-aged woman with active or convalescent COVID-19. This sequence joins TRBV11-3 and TRBJ2-2; 8 bases line up with TRBD1. What was sequenced was peripheral blood. CDR3 in amino acids: CASSPRTGSNTGELFF. The CDR3 DNA is TGTGCCAGCAGCCCCCGGACAGGGTCGAACACCGGGGAGCTGTTTTTT.